Listed below are T cell receptor beta chains from one sample, sequenced in a study of CD8+ T cells in alopecia areata. Using immunoSEQ multiplex PCR, the repertoire was profiled, and TCRdb retains in-frame clones only, with some absent. The table includes about 130,000 clones, about 47% detected once. Sequenced here: CD8+ T cells sorted from blood, sampled at week 0. These receptors all come from a human donor with alopecia areata. Both conserved end residues are part of each CDR3. A D gene is named only where the DNA matches it firmly. Size is omitted from some rows. Given values are once, few, many or a class for expanded clones.

>once|TRBV25-1|TRBJ2-2|NA
TGTGCCAGCAGTGAGGGGGCGATCGGGGAGCTGTTTTTT
CASSEGAIGELFF
>NA|TRBV29-1|TRBJ1-2|TRBD1
TGCAGCGCACCTTTAATGACAGGGACGAACTATGGCTACACCTTC
CSAPLMTGTNYGYTF
>NA|TRBV29-1|TRBJ1-1|NA
TGCAGCGTTGAGGGTGGGGCCCTTAGCATGAACACTGAAGCTTTCTTT
CSVEGGALSMNTEAFF
>few|TRBV7-9|TRBJ2-4|TRBD1
TGTGCCAGCAGCACACAGGGGGTGGTAGACATTCAGTACTTC
CASSTQGVVDIQYF
>NA|TRBV5-6|TRBJ2-7|TRBD2
TGTGCCAGCTCGGGAGCGGGAAGCGACGAGCAGTACTTC
CASSGAGSDEQYF
>few|TRBV19|TRBJ1-2|TRBD1
TGTGCCAGTAACCCCGGGACAGCCTATGGCTACACCTTC
CASNPGTAYGYTF
>NA|TRBV2|TRBJ2-7|TRBD2
TGTGCCAGCAGTGAAAGGCTAGCGGGGGGATACGAGCAGTACTTC
CASSERLAGGYEQYF
>NA|TRBV9|TRBJ2-7|NA
TGTGCCAGCAGTCTCCGGGACACCCCTTACGAGCAGTACTTC
CASSLRDTPYEQYF
>NA|TRBV9|TRBJ2-3|NA
TGTGCCAGCAGCTTTCACCAAAGCACAGATACGCAGTATTTT
CASSFHQSTDTQYF
>few|TRBV2|TRBJ1-1|TRBD1
TGTGCCAGCAGTGTTTCAATGTCAGGGGGCGAGACTGAAGCTTTCTTT
CASSVSMSGGETEAFF
>NA|TRBV2|TRBJ2-1|TRBD1
TGTGCCAGCAGGCAAAGGCGAGGGACAGGGCGGAATGAGCAGTTCTTC
CASRQRRGTGRNEQFF
>once|TRBV13|TRBJ2-6|NA
TGTGCCAGCAGTGAGGCCAACGTCCTGACTTTC
CASSEANVLTF
>NA|TRBV29-1|TRBJ2-1|TRBD2
TGCAGCGTTGGGAGCAAGACTAGCGGGGGGCAAAATGAGCAGTTCTTC
CSVGSKTSGGQNEQFF
>few|TRBV19|TRBJ1-5|NA
TGTGCCAGTAAGGAGGGGACCACGATCAATCAGCCCCAGCATTTT
CASKEGTTINQPQHF
>NA|TRBV29-1|TRBJ1-1|NA
TGCAGCGTTGAAGATCTTCGGGAGGCCAGCACTGAAGCTTTCTTT
CSVEDLREASTEAFF
>once|TRBV5-1|TRBJ2-5|TRBD2
TGCGCCAGCAGCTTGGCCACTAGCGGGGGTTACCAAGAGACCCAGTACTTC
CASSLATSGGYQETQYF
>NA|TRBV9|TRBJ1-6|NA
TGTGCCAGCAGCGTAGCGAAGGGTCGTAATTCACCCCTCCACTTT
CASSVAKGRNSPLHF
>few|TRBV6-6|TRBJ2-6|NA
TGTGCGGAAGGGGAAGTGGTCTCTGGGGCCAACGTCCTGACTTTC
CAEGEVVSGANVLTF
>few|TRBV27|TRBJ1-2|NA
TGTGCCAGCAGTTTTAAGGGAGGCTATGGCTACACCTTC
CASSFKGGYGYTF
>NA|TRBV21-1|TRBJ1-4|NA
TGTGCCAGCAGCAAAGTTAGGACAGGGGGCGCAAGGGAAAAACTGTTTTTT
CASSKVRTGGAREKLFF
>few|TRBV19|TRBJ1-2|TRBD1
TGTGCCAGTAGTCCCGGGGCAGGGGGCACCCCTTATGGCTACACCTTC
CASSPGAGGTPYGYTF
>few|TRBV29-1|TRBJ2-2|NA
TGCAGCGTCTACAGAGGGGCCGGGGAGCTGTTTTTT
CSVYRGAGELFF
>few|TRBV5-8|TRBJ1-4|NA
TGTGCCAGCAGCTTGGACGGGAATAATGAAAAACTGTTTTTT
CASSLDGNNEKLFF
>NA|TRBV7-9|TRBJ2-5|NA
TGTGCCAGCAGTCCCACTAGCTGGGAGACCCAGTACTTC
CASSPTSWETQYF
>NA|TRBV13|TRBJ2-3|NA
TGTGCCAGCAGCTTGACTAGTTCTCCAGCGCAGTATTTT
CASSLTSSPAQYF
>NA|TRBV6-5|TRBJ1-2|NA
TGTGCCAGCAGCCTGACAGTGGACCGCTATGGCTACACCTTC
CASSLTVDRYGYTF
>NA|TRBV5-4|TRBJ2-5|TRBD2
TGTGCCAGCAGCTTCCTCGCGCGGGGGAGTTTGGAGACCCAGTACTTC
CASSFLARGSLETQYF